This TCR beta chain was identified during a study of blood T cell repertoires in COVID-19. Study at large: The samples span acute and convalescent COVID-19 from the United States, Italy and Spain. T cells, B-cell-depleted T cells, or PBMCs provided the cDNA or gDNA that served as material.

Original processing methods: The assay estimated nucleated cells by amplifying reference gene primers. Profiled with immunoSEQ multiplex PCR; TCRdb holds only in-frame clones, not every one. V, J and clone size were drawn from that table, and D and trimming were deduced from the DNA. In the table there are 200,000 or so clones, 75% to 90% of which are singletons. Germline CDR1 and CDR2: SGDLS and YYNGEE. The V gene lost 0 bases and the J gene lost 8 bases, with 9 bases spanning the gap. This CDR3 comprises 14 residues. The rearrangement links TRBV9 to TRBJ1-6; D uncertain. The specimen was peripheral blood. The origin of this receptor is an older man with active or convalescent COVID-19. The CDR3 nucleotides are TGTGCCAGCAGCGTAGGTGGCGGTGATTCACCCCTCCACTTT. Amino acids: CASSVGGGDSPLHF.